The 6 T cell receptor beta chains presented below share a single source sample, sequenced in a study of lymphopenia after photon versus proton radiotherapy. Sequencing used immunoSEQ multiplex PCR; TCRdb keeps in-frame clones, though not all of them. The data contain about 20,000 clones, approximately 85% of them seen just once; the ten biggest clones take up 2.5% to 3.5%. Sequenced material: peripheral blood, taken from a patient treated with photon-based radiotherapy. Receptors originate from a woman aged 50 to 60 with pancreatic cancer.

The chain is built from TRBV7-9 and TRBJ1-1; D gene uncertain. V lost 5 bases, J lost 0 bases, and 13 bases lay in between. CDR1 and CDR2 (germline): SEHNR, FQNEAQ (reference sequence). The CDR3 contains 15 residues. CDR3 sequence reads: CASSPATQMNTEAFF. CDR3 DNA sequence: TGTGCCAGCAGCCCCGCGACACAAATGAACACTGAAGCTTTCTTT.

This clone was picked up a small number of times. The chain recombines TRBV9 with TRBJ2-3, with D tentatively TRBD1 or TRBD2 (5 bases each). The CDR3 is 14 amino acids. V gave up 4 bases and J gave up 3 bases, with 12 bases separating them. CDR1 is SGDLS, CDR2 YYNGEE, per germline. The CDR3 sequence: CASSQRGSTDTQYF. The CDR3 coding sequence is TGTGCCAGCAGCCAGAGGGGCTCAACAGATACGCAGTATTTT.

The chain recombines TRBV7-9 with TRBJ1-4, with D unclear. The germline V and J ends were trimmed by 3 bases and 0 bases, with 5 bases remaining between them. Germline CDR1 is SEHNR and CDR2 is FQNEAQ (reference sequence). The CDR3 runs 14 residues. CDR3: CASSFDTTNEKLFF. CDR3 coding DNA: TGTGCCAGCAGCTTTGATACAACTAATGAAAAACTGTTTTTT.

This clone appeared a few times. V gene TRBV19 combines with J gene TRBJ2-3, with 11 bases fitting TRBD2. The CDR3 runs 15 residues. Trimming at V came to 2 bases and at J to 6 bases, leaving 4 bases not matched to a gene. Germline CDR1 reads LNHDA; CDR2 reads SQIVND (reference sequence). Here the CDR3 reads CASSITSGSLDTQYF. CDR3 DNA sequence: TGTGCCAGTAGTATAACTAGCGGGAGCCTTGATACGCAGTATTTT.

Here the CDR3 reads CASRDPDIIYEQYF. The CDR3 DNA reads TGTGCCAGCAGGGACCCCGACATAATCTACGAGCAGTACTTC. V and J are TRBV6-6 and TRBJ2-7; D unresolved. The CDR3 spans 14 residues. V was shortened by 6 bases and J by 3 bases, with 15 bases between the two germline ends. The germline CDR1 and CDR2 sequences are MNHNY and SVGAGI (reference sequence).

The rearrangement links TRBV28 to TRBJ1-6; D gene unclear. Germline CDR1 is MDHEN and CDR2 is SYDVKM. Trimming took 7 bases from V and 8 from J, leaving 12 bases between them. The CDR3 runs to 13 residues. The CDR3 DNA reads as TGTGCCAGCATGGGCCAGACATATTCACCCCTCCACTTT. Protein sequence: CASMGQTYSPLHF.